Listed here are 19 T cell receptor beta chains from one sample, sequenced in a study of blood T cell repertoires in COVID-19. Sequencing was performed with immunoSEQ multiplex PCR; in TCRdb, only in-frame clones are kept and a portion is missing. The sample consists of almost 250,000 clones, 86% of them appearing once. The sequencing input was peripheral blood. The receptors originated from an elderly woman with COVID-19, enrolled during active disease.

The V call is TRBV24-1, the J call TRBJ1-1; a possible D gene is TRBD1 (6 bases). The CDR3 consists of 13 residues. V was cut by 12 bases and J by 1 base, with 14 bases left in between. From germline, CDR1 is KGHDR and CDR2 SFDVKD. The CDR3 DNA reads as TGTGCCGTTGCCGAACAGGGGAACACTGAAGCTTTCTTT. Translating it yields CAVAEQGNTEAFF.

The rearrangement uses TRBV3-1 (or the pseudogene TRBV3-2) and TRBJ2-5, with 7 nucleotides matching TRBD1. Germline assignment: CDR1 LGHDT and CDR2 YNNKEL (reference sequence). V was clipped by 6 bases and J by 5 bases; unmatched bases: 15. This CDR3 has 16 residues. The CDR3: CASSPWDRVSGETQYF. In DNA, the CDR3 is TGTGCCAGCAGTCCCTGGGACAGAGTCTCGGGGGAGACCCAGTACTTC.

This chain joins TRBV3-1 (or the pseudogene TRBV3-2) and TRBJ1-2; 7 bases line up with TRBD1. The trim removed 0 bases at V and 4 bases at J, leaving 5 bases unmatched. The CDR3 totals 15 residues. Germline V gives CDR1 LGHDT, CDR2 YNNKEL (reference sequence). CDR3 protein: CASSQDMGQIYGYTF. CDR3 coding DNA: TGTGCCAGCAGCCAAGACATGGGACAGATCTATGGCTACACCTTC.

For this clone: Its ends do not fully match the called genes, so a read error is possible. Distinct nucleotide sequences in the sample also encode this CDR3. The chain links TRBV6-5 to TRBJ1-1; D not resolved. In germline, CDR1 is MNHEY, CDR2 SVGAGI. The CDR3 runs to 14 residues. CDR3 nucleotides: TGTGCTAGCAGTTACGTTCCCGGGAACACTGAAGCTTTCTTT. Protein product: CASSYVPGNTEAFF.

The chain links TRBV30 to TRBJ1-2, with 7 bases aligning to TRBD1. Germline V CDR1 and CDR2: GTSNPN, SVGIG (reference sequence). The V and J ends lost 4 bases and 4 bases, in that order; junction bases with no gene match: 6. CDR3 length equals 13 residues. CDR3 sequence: CAWNSDRVYGYTF. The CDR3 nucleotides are TGTGCCTGGAATTCCGACAGGGTCTATGGCTACACCTTC.

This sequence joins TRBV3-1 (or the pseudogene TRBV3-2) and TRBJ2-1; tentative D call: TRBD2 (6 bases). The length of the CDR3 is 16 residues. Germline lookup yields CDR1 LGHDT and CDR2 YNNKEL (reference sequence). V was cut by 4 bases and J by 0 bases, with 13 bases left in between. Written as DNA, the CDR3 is TGTGCCAGCAGCCGCCTCGCGGGGCTCTCCTACAATGAGCAGTTCTTC. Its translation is CASSRLAGLSYNEQFF.

CDR3 region: CASSSGTSGGYEQYF. The CDR3 coding sequence is TGTGCCAGCAGCTCCGGGACTAGCGGGGGCTACGAGCAGTACTTC. The J gene is TRBJ2-7, the V gene TRBV11-2; 14 bases fit TRBD2. Germline assignment: CDR1 SGHAT and CDR2 FQNNGV. V gave up 4 bases and J gave up 3 bases; unmatched junction bases: 2. The CDR3 sequence is 15 residues long.

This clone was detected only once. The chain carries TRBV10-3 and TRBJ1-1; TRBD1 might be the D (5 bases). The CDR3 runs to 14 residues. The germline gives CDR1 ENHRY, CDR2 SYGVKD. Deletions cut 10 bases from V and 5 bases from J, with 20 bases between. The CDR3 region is CASEQDPSGTEAFF. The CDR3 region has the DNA TGTGCCAGCGAACAGGATCCCTCTGGTACTGAAGCTTTCTTT.

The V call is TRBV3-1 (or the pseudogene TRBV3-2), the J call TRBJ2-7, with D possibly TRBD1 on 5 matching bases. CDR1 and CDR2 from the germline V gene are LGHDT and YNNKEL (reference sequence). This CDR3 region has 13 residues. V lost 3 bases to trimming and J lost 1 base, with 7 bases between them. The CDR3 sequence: CASSHAGSYEQYV. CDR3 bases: TGTGCCAGCAGCCATGCAGGGTCCTACGAGCAGTACGTC.

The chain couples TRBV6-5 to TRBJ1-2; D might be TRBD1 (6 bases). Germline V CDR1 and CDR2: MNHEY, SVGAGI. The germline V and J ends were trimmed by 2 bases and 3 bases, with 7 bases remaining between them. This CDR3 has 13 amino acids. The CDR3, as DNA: TGTGCCAGCAGTTACGGACAGTACTATGGCTACACCTTC. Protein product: CASSYGQYYGYTF.

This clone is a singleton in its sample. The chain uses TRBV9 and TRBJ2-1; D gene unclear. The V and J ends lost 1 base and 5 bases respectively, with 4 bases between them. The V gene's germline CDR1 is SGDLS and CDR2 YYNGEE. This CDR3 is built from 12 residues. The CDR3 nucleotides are TGTGCCAGCAGCGTAAGAGACAATGAGCAGTTCTTC. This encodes CASSVRDNEQFF.

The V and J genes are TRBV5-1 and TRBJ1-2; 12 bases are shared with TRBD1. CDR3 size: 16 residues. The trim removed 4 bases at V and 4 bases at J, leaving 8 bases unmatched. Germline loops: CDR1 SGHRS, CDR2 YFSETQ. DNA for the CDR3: TGCGCCAGCAGCGACCCCGGGACAGGGGGCGGCTATGGCTACACCTTC. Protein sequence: CASSDPGTGGGYGYTF. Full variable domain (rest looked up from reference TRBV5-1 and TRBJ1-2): KAGVTQTPRYLIKTRGQQVTLSCSPISGHRSVSWYQQTPGQGLQFLFEYFSETQRNKGNFPGRFSGRQFSNSRSEMNVSTLELGDSALYLCASSDPGTGGGYGYTFGSGTRLTVV.

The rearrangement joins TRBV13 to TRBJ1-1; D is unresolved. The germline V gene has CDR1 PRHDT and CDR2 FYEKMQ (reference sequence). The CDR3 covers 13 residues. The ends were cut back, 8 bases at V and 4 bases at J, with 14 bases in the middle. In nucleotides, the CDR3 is TGTGCCAGCCGGCCGAGGGTGAGCACTGAAGCTTTCTTT. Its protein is CASRPRVSTEAFF.

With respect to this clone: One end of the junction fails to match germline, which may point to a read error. CDR3 in amino acids: CASSTRQGTDAFF. In DNA form, the CDR3 reads TGTGCCAGCAGCACGCGACAGGGGACTGACGCTTTCTTT. The chain joins TRBV7-3 to TRBJ1-1, with 8 bases that match TRBD1. The CDR3 loop spans 13 amino acids. Germline lookup yields CDR1 SGHTA and CDR2 FQGTGA.

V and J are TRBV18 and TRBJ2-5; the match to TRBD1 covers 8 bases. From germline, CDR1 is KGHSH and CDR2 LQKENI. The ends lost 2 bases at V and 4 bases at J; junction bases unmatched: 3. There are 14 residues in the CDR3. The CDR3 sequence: CASSPFTGGETQYF. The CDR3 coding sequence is TGTGCCAGCTCACCATTCACAGGGGGAGAGACCCAGTACTTC.

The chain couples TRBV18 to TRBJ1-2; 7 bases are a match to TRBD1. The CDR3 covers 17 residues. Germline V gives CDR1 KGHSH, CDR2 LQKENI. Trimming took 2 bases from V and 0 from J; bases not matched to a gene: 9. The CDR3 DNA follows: TGTGCCAGCTCACCAATGGAGGCGACAGGGCCTAACTATGGCTACACCTTC. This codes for CASSPMEATGPNYGYTF.

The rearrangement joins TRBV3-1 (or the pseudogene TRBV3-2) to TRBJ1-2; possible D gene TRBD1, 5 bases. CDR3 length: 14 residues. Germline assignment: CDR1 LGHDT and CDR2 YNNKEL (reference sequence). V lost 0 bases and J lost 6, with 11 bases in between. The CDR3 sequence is CASSQEGDADGYTF. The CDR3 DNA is TGTGCCAGCAGCCAAGAAGGGGATGCGGATGGCTACACCTTC.

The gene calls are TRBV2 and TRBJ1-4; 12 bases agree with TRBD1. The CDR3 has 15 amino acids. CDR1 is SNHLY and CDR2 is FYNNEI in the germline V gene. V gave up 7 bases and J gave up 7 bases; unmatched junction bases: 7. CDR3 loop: CASKRDRGLIEKLFF. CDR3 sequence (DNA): TGTGCCAGCAAGAGGGACAGGGGGCTCATTGAAAAACTGTTTTTT.

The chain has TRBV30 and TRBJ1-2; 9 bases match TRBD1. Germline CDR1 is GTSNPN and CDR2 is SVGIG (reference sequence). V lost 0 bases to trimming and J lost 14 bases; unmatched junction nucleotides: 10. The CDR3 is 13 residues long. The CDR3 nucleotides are TGTGCCTGGAGTGTATTCGTACAGGGGGCGGTTACCTTC. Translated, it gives CAWSVFVQGAVTF.